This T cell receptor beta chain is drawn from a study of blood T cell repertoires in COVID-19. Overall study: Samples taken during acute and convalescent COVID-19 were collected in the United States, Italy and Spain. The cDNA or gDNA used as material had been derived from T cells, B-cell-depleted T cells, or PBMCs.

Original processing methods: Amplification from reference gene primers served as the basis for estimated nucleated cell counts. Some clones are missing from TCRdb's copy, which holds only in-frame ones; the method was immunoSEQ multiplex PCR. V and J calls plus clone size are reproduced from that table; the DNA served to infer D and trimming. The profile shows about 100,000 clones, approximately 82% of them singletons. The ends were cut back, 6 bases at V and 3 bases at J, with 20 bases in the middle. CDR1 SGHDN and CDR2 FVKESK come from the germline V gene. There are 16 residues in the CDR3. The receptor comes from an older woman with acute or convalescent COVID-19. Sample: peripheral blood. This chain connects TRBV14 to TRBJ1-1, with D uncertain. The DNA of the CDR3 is TGTGCCAGCAGTCAGAACCCGTCCTTCGGGGACACTGAAGCTTTCTTT. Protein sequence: CASSQNPSFGDTEAFF. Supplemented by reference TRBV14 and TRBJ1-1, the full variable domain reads EAGVTQFPSHSVIEKGQTVTLRCDPISGHDNLYWYRRVMGKEIKFLLHFVKESKQDESGMPNNRFLAERTGGTYSTLKVQPAELEDSGVYFCASSQNPSFGDTEAFFGQGTRLTVV.